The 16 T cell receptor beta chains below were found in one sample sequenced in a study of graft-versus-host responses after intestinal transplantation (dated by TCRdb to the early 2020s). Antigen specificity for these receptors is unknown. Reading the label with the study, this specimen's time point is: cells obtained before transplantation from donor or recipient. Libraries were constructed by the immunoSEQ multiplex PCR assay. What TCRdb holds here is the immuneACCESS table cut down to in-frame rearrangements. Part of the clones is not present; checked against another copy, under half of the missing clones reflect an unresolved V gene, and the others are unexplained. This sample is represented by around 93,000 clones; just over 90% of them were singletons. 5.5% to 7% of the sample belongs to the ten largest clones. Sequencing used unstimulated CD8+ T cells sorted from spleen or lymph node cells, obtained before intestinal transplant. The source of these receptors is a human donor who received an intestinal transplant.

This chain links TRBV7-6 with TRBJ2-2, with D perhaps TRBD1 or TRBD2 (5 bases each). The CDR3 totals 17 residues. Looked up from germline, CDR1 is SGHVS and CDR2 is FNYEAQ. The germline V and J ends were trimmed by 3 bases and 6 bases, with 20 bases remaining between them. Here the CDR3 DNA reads TGTGCCAGCAGCTTTGCCGGGACGGGTGCCATATCCGGGGAGCTGTTTTTT. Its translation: CASSFAGTGAISGELFF.

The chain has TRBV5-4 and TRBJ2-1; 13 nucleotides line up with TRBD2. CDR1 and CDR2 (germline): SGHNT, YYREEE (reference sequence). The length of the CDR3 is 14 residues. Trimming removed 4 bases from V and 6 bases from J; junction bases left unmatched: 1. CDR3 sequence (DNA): TGTGCCAGCAGCACTAGCGGGGGGGCCAATGAGCAGTTCTTC. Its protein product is CASSTSGGANEQFF.

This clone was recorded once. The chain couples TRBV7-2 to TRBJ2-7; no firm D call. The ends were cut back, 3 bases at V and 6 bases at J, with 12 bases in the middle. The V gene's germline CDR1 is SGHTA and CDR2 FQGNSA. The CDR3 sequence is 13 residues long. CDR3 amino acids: CASSFGDFFEQYF. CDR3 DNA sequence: TGTGCCAGCAGCTTTGGGGATTTCTTCGAGCAGTACTTC. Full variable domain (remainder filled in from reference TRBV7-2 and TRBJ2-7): GAGVSQSPSNKVTEKGKDVELRCDPISGHTALYWYRQSLGQGLEFLIYFQGNSAPDKSGLPSDRFSAERTGGSVSTLTIQRTQQEDSAVYLCASSFGDFFEQYFGPGTRLTVT.

The CDR3 nucleotides read TGTGCCAGCAGTGAGGACACAACTAATGAAAAACTGTTTTTT. This sequence encodes CASSEDTTNEKLFF. The chain has TRBV6-4 and TRBJ1-4; possibly TRBD1 for D (5 bases). The germline gives CDR1 MRHNA, CDR2 SNTAGT. This CDR3 region has 14 residues. V gave up 3 bases and J gave up 0 bases, with 5 bases separating them.

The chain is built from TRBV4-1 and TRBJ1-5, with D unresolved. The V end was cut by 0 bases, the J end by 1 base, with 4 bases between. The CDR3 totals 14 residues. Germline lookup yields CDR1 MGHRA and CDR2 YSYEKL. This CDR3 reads CASSQETSNQPQHF. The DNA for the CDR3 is TGCGCCAGCAGCCAAGAGACAAGCAATCAGCCCCAGCATTTT.

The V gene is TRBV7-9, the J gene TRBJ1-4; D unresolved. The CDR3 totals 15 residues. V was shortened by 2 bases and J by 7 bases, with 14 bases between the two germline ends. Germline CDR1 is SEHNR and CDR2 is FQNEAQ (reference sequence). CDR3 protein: CASSLIGNGGEKLFF. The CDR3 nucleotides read TGTGCCAGCAGCTTAATCGGGAACGGAGGTGAAAAACTGTTTTTT.

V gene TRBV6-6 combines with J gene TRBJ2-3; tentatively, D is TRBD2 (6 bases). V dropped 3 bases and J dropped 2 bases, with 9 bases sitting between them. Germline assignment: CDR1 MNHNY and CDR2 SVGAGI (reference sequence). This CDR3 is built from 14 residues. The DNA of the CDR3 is TGTGCCAGCAGTTATGGGGGGAACACAGATACGCAGTATTTT. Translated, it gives CASSYGGNTDTQYF.

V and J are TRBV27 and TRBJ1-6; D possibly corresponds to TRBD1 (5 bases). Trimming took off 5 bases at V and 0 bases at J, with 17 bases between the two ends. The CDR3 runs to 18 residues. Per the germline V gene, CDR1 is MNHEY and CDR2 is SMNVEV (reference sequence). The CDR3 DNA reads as TGTGCCAGCAGTACCTTGGGGCCACCCCACTCCTATAATTCACCCCTCCACTTT. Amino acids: CASSTLGPPHSYNSPLHF.

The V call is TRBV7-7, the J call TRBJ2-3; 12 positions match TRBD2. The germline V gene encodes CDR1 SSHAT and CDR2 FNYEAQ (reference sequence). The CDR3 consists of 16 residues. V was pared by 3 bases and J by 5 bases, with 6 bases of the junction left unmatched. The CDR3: CASSFTSGGLGDTQYF. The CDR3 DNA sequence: TGTGCCAGCAGCTTTACTAGCGGGGGGTTGGGAGATACGCAGTATTTT.

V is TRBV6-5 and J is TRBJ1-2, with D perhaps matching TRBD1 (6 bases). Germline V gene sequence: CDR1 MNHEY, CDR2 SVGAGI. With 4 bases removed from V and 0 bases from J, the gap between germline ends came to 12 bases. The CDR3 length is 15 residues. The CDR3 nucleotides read TGTGCCAGCAGTTCCCTAGACAGGTCTAACTATGGCTACACCTTC. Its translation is CASSSLDRSNYGYTF.

CDR3 residues: CASSLTGNEQFF. The DNA of the CDR3 is TGTGCCAGCAGCTTAACGGGGAATGAGCAGTTCTTC. The chain is built from TRBV7-3 and TRBJ2-1; unclear D gene. Germline V gene sequence: CDR1 SGHTA, CDR2 FQGTGA. V lost 0 bases to trimming and J lost 7 bases, with 4 bases between them. The CDR3 runs to 12 residues.

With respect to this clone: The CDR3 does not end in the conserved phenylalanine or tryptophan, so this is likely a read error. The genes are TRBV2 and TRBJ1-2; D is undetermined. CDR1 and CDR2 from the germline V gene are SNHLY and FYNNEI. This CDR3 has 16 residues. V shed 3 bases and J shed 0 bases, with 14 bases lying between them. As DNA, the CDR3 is TGTGCCAGCAGTGACAATATGTACCACGCTAACTATGGCTACACCCTC. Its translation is CASSDNMYHANYGYTL.

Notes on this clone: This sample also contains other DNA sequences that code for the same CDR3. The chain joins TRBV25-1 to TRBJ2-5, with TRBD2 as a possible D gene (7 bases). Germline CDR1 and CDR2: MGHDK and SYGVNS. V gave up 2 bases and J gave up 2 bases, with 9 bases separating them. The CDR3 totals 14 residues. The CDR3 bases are TGTGCCAGCAGTGAAAGGGGGGGACAAGAGACCCAGTACTTC. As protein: CASSERGGQETQYF.

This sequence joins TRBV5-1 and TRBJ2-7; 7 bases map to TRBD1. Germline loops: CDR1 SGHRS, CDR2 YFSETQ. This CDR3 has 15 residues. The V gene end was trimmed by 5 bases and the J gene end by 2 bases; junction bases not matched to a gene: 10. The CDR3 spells CASRLTGDSTYEQYF. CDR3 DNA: TGCGCCAGCAGGTTGACCGGGGACAGCACCTACGAGCAGTACTTC.

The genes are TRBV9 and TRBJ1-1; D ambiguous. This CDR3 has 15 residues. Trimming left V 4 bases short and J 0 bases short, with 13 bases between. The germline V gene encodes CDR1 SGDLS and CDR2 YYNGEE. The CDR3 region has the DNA TGTGCCAGCAGCTCGGACGGGCAGATGAACACTGAAGCTTTCTTT. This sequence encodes CASSSDGQMNTEAFF. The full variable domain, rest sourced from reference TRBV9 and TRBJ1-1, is DSGVTQTPKHLITATGQRVTLRCSPRSGDLSVYWYQQSLDQGLQFLIQYYNGEERAKGNILERFSAQQFPDLHSELNLSSLELGDSALYFCASSSDGQMNTEAFFGQGTRLTVV.

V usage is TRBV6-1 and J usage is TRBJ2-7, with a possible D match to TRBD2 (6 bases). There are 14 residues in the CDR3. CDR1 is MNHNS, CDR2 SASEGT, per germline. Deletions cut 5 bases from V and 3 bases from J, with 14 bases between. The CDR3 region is CASSPRGTNYEQYF. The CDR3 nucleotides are TGTGCCAGCAGTCCCCGGGGGACGAACTACGAGCAGTACTTC.